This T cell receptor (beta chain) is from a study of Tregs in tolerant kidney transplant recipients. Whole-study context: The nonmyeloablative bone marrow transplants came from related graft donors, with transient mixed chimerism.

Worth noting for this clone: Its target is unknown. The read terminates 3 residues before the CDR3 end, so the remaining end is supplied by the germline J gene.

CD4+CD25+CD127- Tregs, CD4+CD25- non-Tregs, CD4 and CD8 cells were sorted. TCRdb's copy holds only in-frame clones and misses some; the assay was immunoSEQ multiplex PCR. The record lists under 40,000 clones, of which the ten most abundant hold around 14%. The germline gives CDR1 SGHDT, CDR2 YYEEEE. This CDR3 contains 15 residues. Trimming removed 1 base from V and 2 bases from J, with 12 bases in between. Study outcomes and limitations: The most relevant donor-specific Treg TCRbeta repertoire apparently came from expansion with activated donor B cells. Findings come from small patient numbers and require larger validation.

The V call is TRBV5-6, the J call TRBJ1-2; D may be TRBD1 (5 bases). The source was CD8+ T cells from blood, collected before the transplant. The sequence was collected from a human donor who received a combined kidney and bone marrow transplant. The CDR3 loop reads CASSLSQESNYGYTF. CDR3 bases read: TGTGCCAGCAGCTTGTCACAGGAGAGCAACTATGGC.